This TCR beta chain was documented in a study of cytomegalovirus exposure and HLA in healthy donors. Study at large: Out of 398 genotyped donors, about 80% belonged to the Caucasian-associated ancestry cluster. Study-level points and caveats: Association of a missense DCLRE1C variant with TCR beta V- and J-gene trimming was reported in a later analysis.

As for this clone: The antigen remains unidentified.

This PCR relied on a set of 60 Vbeta primers and 13 Jbeta primers. Sequencing was performed with immunoSEQ multiplex PCR; in TCRdb, only in-frame clones are kept and a portion is missing. The sample consists of some 130,000 clones, about 74% of them appearing once. The V end lost 4 bases, the J end lost 2 bases, and 15 bases lay between the germline ends. Germline CDR1 is SGHRS and CDR2 is YFSETQ. The CDR3 loop spans 15 amino acids. This clonotype was obtained from a woman in her fifties or sixties in good health and CMV-seropositive. Sample: PBMCs. V and J are TRBV5-1 and TRBJ1-1; a weak D match, TRBD1 (6 bases). CDR3: CASSQTTGQNTEAFF. In DNA form, the CDR3 reads TGCGCCAGCAGCCAAACGACGGGACAAAACACTGAAGCTTTCTTT. The whole variable domain, remainder taken from reference TRBV5-1 and TRBJ1-1, is KAGVTQTPRYLIKTRGQQVTLSCSPISGHRSVSWYQQTPGQGLQFLFEYFSETQRNKGNFPGRFSGRQFSNSRSEMNVSTLELGDSALYLCASSQTTGQNTEAFFGQGTRLTVV.